This T cell receptor (beta chain) was sequenced for a study of cytomegalovirus exposure and HLA in healthy donors (dated by TCRdb to 2017 to 2019). Regarding the complete study: In an earlier analysis of roughly 590 of the donors, under 300 Gb of sequence data and some 120 million unique TCR beta sequences from approximately 180 million T cells were reported. About 300 gigabases of sequencing data and around 90 million unique TCR sequences made up an early release that covered 500 to 650 HLA-typed donors. Of the 350 to 400 genotyped donors, approximately 80% fell in the genetic ancestry cluster associated with self-reported Caucasian donors. The study aimed to test whether cataloging public T cell receptors could reveal signatures of past pathogen exposure. The T cell repertoires of several hundred subjects were profiled by immunosequencing and related to cytomegalovirus serostatus. In addition to the first cohort of 666 subjects, a separate validation cohort of 120 different subjects was used. The study combined high-throughput TCR immunosequencing, statistical association of individual TCRs with disease status, and machine learning to predict cytomegalovirus infection status. A later analysis re-analyzed previously published TCR beta repertoires from roughly 600 donors and added high-resolution HLA genotyping to study TCR occurrence patterns. In the later analysis, no new phenotypic data were used to find candidate immune exposures; instead, reliance was placed on TCR beta sequences and their occurrence across donors. An earlier analysis of roughly 600 of the donors used high-throughput TCR beta sequencing to judge whether each TCR beta V gene segment behaved as functional or pseudogenic. Donor age, sex, ethnicity and CMV serostatus were compiled alongside the repertoire data. Genome-wide SNP genotypes for about 60% of the 666 donors were used in a later genetic analysis, which treated that subset as a discovery cohort. Every discovery cohort repertoire had been produced on one sequencing platform. Both class I and class II loci were covered by HLA typing, at four-digit resolution. Typing coverage varied by locus: roughly 620-640 donors for A, B, C, DRB1 and DQB1; approximately 520 for DQA1; more than 600 for DPA1; fewer than 480 for DPB1. Roughly five DR-DQ haplotypes were treated as single units for association and clustering because of strong linkage in the cohort. On average, around 200,000 unique TCR beta nucleotide sequences were sequenced per donor among 398 genotyped donors of the cohort, with roughly 20% of those sequences being non-productive. Results and caveats for the whole study, not just this receptor: A few of the identified cytomegalovirus-associated TCR beta chains were confirmed in vitro to be specific for cytomegalovirus antigens. Immune exposure information for the cohort was limited to CMV serostatus. Compared with the roughly 670-donor mean, donors in an Asian-associated ancestry cluster had fewer N-insertions in productive TCRs, according to a later genetic analysis. Specific HLA alleles were associated with around 18,000 TCR beta sequences at a false discovery rate of 0.05 in a later analysis. Most TCR sequences were observed very rarely across donors, whereas some public TCRs were present in many individuals. A further reported finding was that TCR beta sequences accurately predicted the HLA-A and HLA-B alleles for most subjects in the first cohort. Presence/absence analyses assumed roughly uniform sequencing depth across donors, an assumption that may not hold. In an earlier analysis of 587 of the donors, most TCR beta V segments were observed in productive rearrangements about 87% or about 30% of the time, broadly matching IMGT annotations. The cohort was sequenced for TCR beta chains only, and without alpha or paired-chain data the features that could be detected were limited. A cluster of highly shared sequence variants was judged likely to represent a technical artifact of the sequencing pipeline. The classifier was reported to diagnose cytomegalovirus status with high specificity and sensitivity in both the original and validation cohorts. Because HLA typing was missing for some donors at each locus, association tests included only the typed subset. When HLA alleles, especially DR and DQ, strongly co-occurred, TCR associations were difficult to assign to individual alleles. An association between a missense DCLRE1C variant and V-gene and J-gene trimming of TCR beta chains was found in a later genetic analysis and replicated in an independent cohort. The earlier analysis of approximately 590 of the donors excluded some 16 rarely observed V segments, including chromosome 9 orphons, because counts were too low. Some IMGT-functional V segments, including TRBV6-2 and TRBV6-3, could not be distinguished by the 87-base-pair reads and were therefore excluded. Compared with equally common non-associated chains, HLA-associated TCR beta chains in a later analysis were more clonally expanded and had lower generation probabilities. Linkage disequilibrium might explain the correlated functional status among segregating V segments, but an unknown experimental factor could not be excluded. It was suggested by the authors that the approach could potentially be generalized to other disease states and immunological phenotypes. In a later analysis, most CMV-associated TCR beta chains were found to appear HLA-restricted, with HLA associations seemingly driven largely by CMV exposure. In a later analysis, TCR association rates were found to vary across HLA loci, with the most associated TCRs seen for DRB1 alleles and the fewest for HLA-C alleles. In the study, 164 TCR beta chains were listed as associated with cytomegalovirus. In a later analysis, several top co-occurrence clusters were reported to appear linked to parvovirus B19, influenza, CMV and Epstein-Barr virus.

With respect to this clone: Its recognized antigen is unknown. No per-base quality is available; no much larger clone lies one base away.

Spanning cysteine to phenylalanine, the CDR3 consists of 13 amino acids. Just the 39-base CDR3 DNA is kept, in frame starting at base 1. V is shortened by 10 bases, J by 2 bases, and the region joining them spans 14 bases. CDR1 and CDR2, looked up from the germline V gene, are LGHNT and FRNRAP. The cohort comprised 670 or so healthy bone marrow donors. Cohort members were all nominally healthy when sampled, although unrecorded immune exposures were likely present. The donor tested CMV seronegative and was one of the 352 seronegative cohort members. Each donor provided a peripheral blood sample, and peripheral blood mononuclear cells were used for TCR beta sequencing. The Qiagen DNeasy Blood Extraction Kit was used to extract genomic DNA from the blood cell samples. The library was built by means of the immunoSEQ multiplex PCR assay. The multiplex PCR relied on a mix of 60 forward primers for TCR Vbeta segments and 13 reverse primers for TCR Jbeta segments. Amplification of the CDR3 region of rearranged TCR beta genes was performed with a multiplex PCR assay on genomic DNA. Amplified TCR beta libraries were sequenced as 87-base-pair reads on the Illumina HiSeq System. For the original study's pipeline: In a later analysis, tens of millions of unique TCR beta chains were counted across the roughly 700 repertoires, and roughly 10 million of these chains were shared by at least two donors. A nearest-neighbor algorithm error-corrected the raw reads and collapsed the reads into unique sequences, merging closely related sequences to remove PCR and sequencing errors. To assign V, D and J gene segments, CDR3 sequences were aligned to IMGT reference sequences. For a sequence to be retained, a match of at least six nucleotides was required to both a V gene segment and a J gene segment. Rearrangements were classified as productive when the CDR3 lacked stop codons and remained in frame with V and J, and all other rearrangements were classified as non-productive. Following IMGT convention, CDR3 was defined as the stretch from the second conserved V-encoded cysteine to the conserved J-encoded phenylalanine. The earlier analysis of approximately 590 of the donors excluded any sequence lacking an unambiguous match to a single V gene segment. An earlier analysis of several hundred of the donors called V segments functional above 56.7% productive rearrangements and segregating when the between-donor standard deviation exceeded 5%. To diagnose cytomegalovirus status from the catalog of TCR beta chain sequences, a statistical classification framework was built. In a later analysis, TCR nucleotide sequences were compared against IMGT/GENE-DB human TR gene sequences so that V and J genes could be assigned. Using the TCRdist pipeline, a later analysis assigned CDR3 sequences along with most-parsimonious VDJ recombination scenarios. In a later analysis, every TCR beta chain was defined by the combination of its CDR3 amino acid sequence and its V-gene family, and reads without a unique V-gene family were dropped. As a way to deal with suspected cross-contamination and a sequencing artifact, a later analysis dropped 450 to 600 nucleotide sequences that were highly shared and had low generation probability. For each public chain, a later analysis derived a clonal expansion index from normalized ranks of inferred template counts within each repertoire. Generation probabilities in a later analysis came from a VDJ recombination model fitted to out-of-frame rearrangements, and those results were checked against IGoR. Hypergeometric tests were used in a later analysis to score TCR-TCR, TCR-HLA and TCR-CMV co-occurrence, with a repertoire-size bias correction applied to the TCR pairs. A later analysis estimated false discovery rates by permuting HLA or CMV assignments 20 times. In a later analysis, co-occurring TCRs were grouped using DBSCAN, with TCRdist sequence similarity added in when clustering inside HLA-allele-positive subsets. Repertoires with fewer than 30,000 or more than 120,000 public chains, plus five repertoires with anomalous nucleotide sharing, were excluded from co-occurrence clustering. The source is immuneACCESS, and TCRdb retained only in-frame sequences with V and J called. Part of the clones is not carried over; for the studies checked, unresolved V genes explain less than half of this, and the remainder is unexplained. The V and J calls and clone size come from that table; D and trimming were worked out from the DNA. This sample holds fewer than 150,000 clones; 60% to 85% were observed only once. Of the sample, less than 3% falls within the top ten clones.

The sample comprised PBMCs. The sequence was collected from a male donor in good health and CMV-seronegative. The chain is encoded by TRBV12-5 joined to TRBJ2-5, and TRBD2 may be the D gene, going by 6 matching bases. The nucleotides are TGTGCTACCTCACGCGGGGTACAAGAGACCCAGTACTTC. Translated, this gives CATSRGVQETQYF.